These 13 T cell receptor beta chains were all obtained from the same sample, sequenced in a study of T cells in Graves' hyperthyroidism and ophthalmopathy. Using RNA transcripts as the source, TCR beta CDR3 regions were amplified. The HTBI primer set served for first-round RT-PCR of the TCR CDR3. One entry per CDR3 protein, called by TCRdb with MiXCR from the multiplex PCR reads. There are under 600,000 distinct CDR3 sequences in the sample; approximately 16% occur only once, and about 3.5% lies in the top ten. The source material was blood. The origin of the receptors is a woman in her thirties or forties with Graves' ophthalmopathy.

This clonotype was seen many times. This chain uses TRBV5-6 with TRBJ2-1; 9 bases are shared with TRBD1. Germline V lookup: CDR1 SGHDT, CDR2 YYEEEE. The CDR3 runs to 16 residues. The J segment lost 9 bases and the V segment lost 4 bases, leaving 14 bases of the junction unmatched. The CDR3 region has the DNA TGTGCCAGCAGCCCGATGACCGGGACAGGGAAGACTGAGCAGTTCTTC. Its protein product is CASSPMTGTGKTEQFF.

This clonotype was detected a few times. The rearrangement links TRBV7-9 to TRBJ1-2; a possible D gene is TRBD1 (6 bases). CDR1 is SEHNR, CDR2 FQNEAQ, per germline (reference sequence). Trimming removed 4 bases from V and 4 bases from J, with 13 bases in between. This CDR3 is 14 amino acids long. CDR3 coding DNA: TGTGCCAGCAGCTCAGGGGACATCAGCTATGGCTACACCTTC. Its protein product is CASSSGDISYGYTF.

This clonotype was recorded many times. The chain combines TRBV6-1 with TRBJ2-5; no firm D call. From germline, CDR1 is MNHNS and CDR2 SASEGT. CDR3 length: 15 amino acids. Trimming removed 7 bases from V and 6 bases from J, with 21 bases in between. The CDR3 bases are TGTGCCAGCACCCCGCGTCGTGGGGAAGAACAGACCCAGTACTTC. Translation gives CASTPRRGEEQTQYF.

This clonotype was counted at least ten times. The rearrangement uses TRBV6-1 and TRBJ2-1; D tentatively reads TRBD1 or TRBD2 (6 bases each). From germline, CDR1 is MNHNS and CDR2 SASEGT. The CDR3 loop spans 15 amino acids. The V end lost 6 bases, the J end lost 5 bases, and 17 bases lay between the germline ends. In DNA, the CDR3 is TGTGCCAGCAGCAAAGCCGGGGGCCCCAACAATGAGCAGTTCTTC. This sequence encodes CASSKAGGPNNEQFF.

The J gene is TRBJ1-3, the V gene TRBV7-2; D is ambiguous. Germline V gene sequence: CDR1 SGHTA, CDR2 FQGNSA. V was clipped by 4 bases and J by 4 bases, with 8 bases between them. The CDR3 covers 13 residues. Here the CDR3 DNA reads TGTGCCAGCAGCTCGTACACCGGAAACACCATATATTTT. This codes for CASSSYTGNTIYF.

The V call is TRBV7-8, the J call TRBJ1-1; tentatively, D is TRBD1 (5 bases). CDR3 length: 14 residues. Germline V lookup: CDR1 SGHVS, CDR2 FQNEAQ. V shed 8 bases and J shed 1 base, with 14 bases lying between them. CDR3 loop: CASRGVVKNTEAFF. DNA of the CDR3: TGTGCCAGCCGGGGGGTGGTAAAGAACACTGAAGCTTTCTTT. The complete variable domain, with remaining parts taken from reference TRBV7-8 and TRBJ1-1, reads GAGVSQSPRYKVAKRGQDVALRCDPISGHVSLFWYQQALGQGPEFLTYFQNEAQLDKSGLPSDRFFAERPEGSVSTLKIQRTQQEDSAVYLCASRGVVKNTEAFFGQGTRLTVV.

This chain links TRBV19 with TRBJ2-1; a possible D gene is TRBD2 (5 bases). The CDR3 runs to 13 residues. In germline, CDR1 is LNHDA, CDR2 SQIVND (reference sequence). The ends were cut back, 3 bases at V and 8 bases at J, with 11 bases in the middle. The CDR3 reads CASSISLEDEQFF. The CDR3 region has the DNA TGTGCCAGTAGTATTTCCTTGGAGGATGAGCAGTTCTTC.

The CDR3 coding sequence is TGTGCCAGCAGCATCACCCTCCCCCCCGATGAAAAACTGTTTTTT. Its translation is CASSITLPPDEKLFF. This chain uses TRBV7-3 with TRBJ1-4; unclear D gene. CDR3 size: 15 residues. Trimming removed 5 bases from V and 6 bases from J, with 16 bases in between. Germline assignment: CDR1 SGHTA and CDR2 FQGTGA.

The genes are TRBV19 and TRBJ2-7; 14 nucleotides agree with TRBD2. V gave up 5 bases and J gave up 7 bases; unmatched junction bases: 19. Germline V gene data show CDR1 as LNHDA and CDR2 as SQIVND (reference sequence). The CDR3 is made up of 19 amino acids. CDR3 coding DNA: TGTGCCAGTAGTGCCCCGGGACTAGCGGGAGACCGTTCTGTGGGGGAGCAGTACTTC. Translated, it gives CASSAPGLAGDRSVGEQYF.

This clonotype was seen a handful of times. The chain uses TRBV5-1 and TRBJ2-5; 9 bases match TRBD1. CDR1 and CDR2 from the germline V gene are SGHRS and YFSETQ. The CDR3 has 14 amino acids. V was pared by 4 bases and J by 4 bases, with 5 bases of the junction left unmatched. The CDR3 sequence is CASSVGQGVETQYF. In DNA, the CDR3 is TGCGCCAGCAGCGTGGGACAGGGAGTAGAGACCCAGTACTTC.

This clonotype was observed a single time. The chain joins TRBV28 to TRBJ2-7; 7 bases match TRBD2. CDR1 is MDHEN and CDR2 is SYDVKM in the germline V gene. V was pared by 2 bases and J by 5 bases, with 27 bases of the junction left unmatched. CDR3 length equals 21 residues. CDR3 sequence: CASSLNRAFSGPWIGMHEQYF. The CDR3, as DNA: TGTGCCAGCAGTTTAAATCGGGCTTTTAGCGGGCCCTGGATCGGCATGCACGAGCAGTACTTC. The entire variable domain, with the rest obtained from reference TRBV28 and TRBJ2-7, is as follows: DVKVTQSSRYLVKRTGEKVFLECVQDMDHENMFWYRQDPGLGLRLIYFSYDVKMKEKGDIPEGYSVSREKKERFSLILESASTNQTSMYLCASSLNRAFSGPWIGMHEQYFGPGTRLTVT.

This clonotype was detected ten times or more. This chain links TRBV28 with TRBJ2-7; 8 nucleotides agree with TRBD1. Germline trimming cut 3 bases from V and 5 bases from J; bases unmatched to any gene: 9. Germline-derived CDR1 and CDR2 are MDHEN and SYDVKM. The CDR3 totals 15 residues. Written as DNA, the CDR3 is TGTGCCAGCAGTTTTAGGGGGACAGGCCGGGACGAGCAGTACTTC. It translates to CASSFRGTGRDEQYF.

V gene TRBV5-1 combines with J gene TRBJ2-5; 12 nucleotides align to TRBD1. The V gene's germline CDR1 is SGHRS and CDR2 YFSETQ. Losses at the gene ends were 4 bases for V and 6 bases for J; bases not matched to a gene: 13. This CDR3 contains 17 residues. CDR3 in amino acids: CASSRGQGASSTKTQYF. CDR3 DNA: TGCGCCAGCAGCAGGGGACAGGGGGCGAGTTCGACCAAGACCCAGTACTTC.